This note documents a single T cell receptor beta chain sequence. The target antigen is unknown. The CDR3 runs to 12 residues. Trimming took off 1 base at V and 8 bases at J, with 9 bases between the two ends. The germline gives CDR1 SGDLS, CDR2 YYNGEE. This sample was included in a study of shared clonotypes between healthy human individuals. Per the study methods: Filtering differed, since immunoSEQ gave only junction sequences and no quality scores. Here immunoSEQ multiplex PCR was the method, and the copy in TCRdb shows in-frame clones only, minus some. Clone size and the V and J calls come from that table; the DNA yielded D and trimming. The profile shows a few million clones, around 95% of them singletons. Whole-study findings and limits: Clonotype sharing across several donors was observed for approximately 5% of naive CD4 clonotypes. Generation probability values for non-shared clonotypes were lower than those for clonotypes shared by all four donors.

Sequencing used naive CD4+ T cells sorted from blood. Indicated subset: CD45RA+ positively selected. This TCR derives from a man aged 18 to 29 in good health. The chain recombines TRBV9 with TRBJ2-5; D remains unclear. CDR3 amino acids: CASSVIAGTQYF. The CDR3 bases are TGTGCCAGCAGCGTAATCGCTGGTACCCAGTACTTC.